This entry lists 16 T cell receptor beta chains sequenced from one sample in a study of blood T cell repertoires in COVID-19 (dated by TCRdb to between 2020 and 2021). Receptors were amplified or captured by the immunoSEQ multiplex PCR assay. The table was pulled from immuneACCESS by TCRdb, which kept in-frame rearrangements only. Such tables lose some clones; where checked, under half of the loss comes from unresolved V genes, and the rest has no known cause. The sample table contains roughly 140,000 clones; only one count was recorded for roughly 76% of them. The top ten hold roughly 8.4% of the sample. Specimen: peripheral blood. The receptor source for this set is a human donor with acute or convalescent COVID-19. The donor label of this sample is uncertain.

This clone was observed a few times. In nucleotides, the CDR3 is TGTGCCAGTAGTCCACAGGGATATGATGGGACCCAGTACTTC. Translation gives CASSPQGYDGTQYF. The chain uses TRBV19 and TRBJ2-5, with a weak D call TRBD1 (6 bases). The length of the CDR3 is 14 residues. Germline V gene sequence: CDR1 LNHDA, CDR2 SQIVND (reference sequence). Trimming removed 5 bases at V and 7 bases at J, with 17 bases between.

The chain employs TRBV14 and TRBJ1-3; D not resolved. The CDR3 length is 16 residues. Germline V gene sequence: CDR1 SGHDN, CDR2 FVKESK. Trimming stripped 1 base from V and 2 bases from J, with 12 bases between. The CDR3 bases are TGTGCCAGCAGCCAAGTTGGCCCCCTGGCTGGAAACACCATATATTTT. Its translation: CASSQVGPLAGNTIYF.

The genes are TRBV27 and TRBJ1-1; D might be TRBD1 (6 bases). The CDR3 runs to 13 residues. V lost 8 bases to trimming and J lost 4 bases, with 14 bases between them. CDR1 is MNHEY and CDR2 is SMNVEV in the germline V gene (reference sequence). The CDR3: CASAWGGGTEAFF. CDR3 DNA: TGTGCCAGCGCGTGGGGGGGCGGCACTGAAGCTTTCTTT.

The CDR3 loop reads CASSVSRRGSTDTQYF. The CDR3 coding sequence is TGTGCCAGCAGCGTGAGTCGGCGAGGGAGCACAGATACGCAGTATTTT. This sequence joins TRBV9 and TRBJ2-3; D possibly corresponds to TRBD2 (5 bases). V lost 2 bases, J lost 0 bases, and 13 bases lay in between. This CDR3 has 16 residues. Germline V gene data show CDR1 as SGDLS and CDR2 as YYNGEE.

In DNA form, the CDR3 reads TGTGCCAGCAGCTTGGCAGGGAACGAGCAGTACGTC. It codes for CASSLAGNEQYV. This chain uses TRBV5-6 with TRBJ2-7; perhaps TRBD1 as D (5 bases). CDR3 length equals 12 residues. Trimming took 0 bases from V and 5 from J, leaving 6 bases between them. The V gene's germline CDR1 is SGHDT and CDR2 YYEEEE.

The chain couples TRBV27 to TRBJ2-1; possible D gene TRBD1, 7 bases. Germline CDR1 is MNHEY and CDR2 is SMNVEV (reference sequence). The CDR3 extends over 17 amino acids. V lost 6 bases and J lost 0, with 18 bases in between. The CDR3 loop is CASSSRGDRFSYNEQFF. CDR3 in DNA: TGTGCCAGCAGCTCTAGGGGGGACAGATTCTCCTACAATGAGCAGTTCTTC.

The rearrangement links TRBV10-1 to TRBJ1-1; 7 positions match TRBD1. The CDR3 runs 13 residues. After removal of 4 bases from V and 5 bases from J, the junction contained 4 bases not matched to a gene. Per germline, CDR1 WNHNN and CDR2 SYGVQD (reference sequence). The CDR3 spells CASSAFRGTEAFF. CDR3 in DNA: TGCGCCAGCAGTGCCTTCAGGGGGACTGAAGCTTTCTTT.

There are a few counts of this clone. This chain connects TRBV27 to TRBJ1-2; D may be TRBD1 (5 bases). V lost 8 bases and J lost 4, with 17 bases in between. Germline CDR1 is MNHEY and CDR2 is SMNVEV (reference sequence). This CDR3 has 14 amino acids. The CDR3 protein is CASSNRPSLYGYTF. The DNA of the CDR3 is TGTGCCAGCTCCAACAGGCCCTCTCTCTATGGCTACACCTTC.

The chain links TRBV29-1 to TRBJ1-2, with 12 bases that match TRBD1. CDR3 size: 12 residues. V was clipped by 7 bases and J by 7 bases; unmatched bases: 4. Germline V gene data show CDR1 as SQVTM and CDR2 as ANQGSEA. CDR3 DNA sequence: TGCAGCGGGGGACAGGGGGCCGTTGGCTACACCTTC. Translated: CSGGQGAVGYTF. Combining the CDR3 with reference TRBV29-1 and TRBJ1-2 gives the whole variable domain SAVISQKPSRDICQRGTSLTIQCQVDSQVTMMFWYRQQPGQSLTLIATANQGSEATYESGFVIDKFPISRPNLTFSTLTVSNMSPEDSSIYLCSGGQGAVGYTFGSGTRLTVV.

This chain connects TRBV6-1 to TRBJ1-4; TRBD1 matches 8 bases. The CDR3 has 16 amino acids. Germline-derived CDR1 and CDR2 are MNHNS and SASEGT. After removal of 1 base from V and 6 bases from J, the junction contained 7 bases not matched to a gene. In DNA form, the CDR3 reads TGTGCCAGCAGTGAAGATATGGACAGGGAAGATGAAAAACTGTTTTTT. This gives the protein CASSEDMDREDEKLFF.

The genes are TRBV9 and TRBJ1-1, with D perhaps TRBD1 (5 bases). Trimming cost V 4 bases and J 5 bases, with 18 bases left between them. The CDR3 has 15 amino acids. Germline V gene data show CDR1 as SGDLS and CDR2 as YYNGEE. As DNA, the CDR3 is TGTGCCAGCAGCTCCGAAGTAGGGGCGGTAACTGAAGCTTTCTTT. Amino acid sequence: CASSSEVGAVTEAFF. Supplemented by reference TRBV9 and TRBJ1-1, the full variable domain reads DSGVTQTPKHLITATGQRVTLRCSPRSGDLSVYWYQQSLDQGLQFLIQYYNGEERAKGNILERFSAQQFPDLHSELNLSSLELGDSALYFCASSSEVGAVTEAFFGQGTRLTVV.

This clone was observed a single time. This sequence joins TRBV9 and TRBJ2-1; D is unclear. Germline CDR1 is SGDLS and CDR2 is YYNGEE. The germline V and J ends were trimmed by 0 bases and 5 bases, with 6 bases remaining between them. The CDR3 is made up of 13 amino acids. The CDR3 spells CASSVDFNNEQFF. The CDR3 DNA reads TGTGCCAGCAGCGTAGACTTTAACAATGAGCAGTTCTTC.

J is TRBJ1-6 and V is TRBV3-1 (or the pseudogene TRBV3-2); 9 bases fit TRBD1. This CDR3 comprises 14 residues. The trim removed 5 bases at V and 8 bases at J, leaving 4 bases unmatched. Germline V gives CDR1 LGHDT, CDR2 YNNKEL (reference sequence). CDR3 sequence: CASSLRQGDSPLHF. CDR3 nucleotide sequence: TGTGCCAGCAGCTTAAGACAGGGGGATTCACCCCTCCACTTT.

The sample holds one count of this clone. V is TRBV7-8 and J is TRBJ2-7; 10 bases are a match to TRBD1. This CDR3 region has 13 residues. V lost 6 bases and J lost 6; bases outside the gene matches: 5. Germline CDR1 SGHVS, CDR2 FQNEAQ. The CDR3 loop reads CASSVRDRGEQYF. The CDR3 DNA reads TGTGCCAGCAGTGTCCGGGACAGGGGCGAGCAGTACTTC.

The chain couples TRBV5-1 to TRBJ2-5; D perhaps matches TRBD2 (6 bases). This CDR3 region has 15 residues. Germline CDR1 reads SGHRS; CDR2 reads YFSETQ. V was cut by 0 bases and J by 2 bases, with 11 bases left in between. CDR3 DNA: TGCGCCAGCAGCTTGGGGACTATCCCACAAGAGACCCAGTACTTC. This sequence encodes CASSLGTIPQETQYF.

The chain links TRBV10-3 to TRBJ1-1; 7 nucleotides agree with TRBD1. Germline V gene data show CDR1 as ENHRY and CDR2 as SYGVKD. V lost 0 bases, J lost 8 bases, and 9 bases stayed unmatched. The CDR3 spans 15 residues. The CDR3 bases are TGTGCCATCAGTGAGTCTAACAGGGGAGGCTGGGAAGCTTTCTTT. Its protein is CAISESNRGGWEAFF.